What follows are 2 T cell receptor beta chains derived from one specimen sequenced in a study of identical twins. TCRdb called the 5' RACE reads again in MiXCR, with one record for every CDR3 protein. The sample lists fewer than 650,000 distinct CDR3 sequences, 9.6% occurring once. This same sample was also taken into another study, of yellow fever vaccine responses in identical twins.

Sequenced: PBMCs. The origin of the receptors is a woman younger than 30 in good health.

The V gene is TRBV20-1, the J gene TRBJ2-6, with 10 bases identical to TRBD1. The CDR3 is 16 residues long. Germline CDR1 DFQATT, CDR2 SNEGSKA (reference sequence). V dropped 5 bases and J dropped 1; count of bases not matched to a gene: 5. CDR3 nucleotides: TGCAGTGCTGTGACAGGGGGCTTTTCTGGGGCCAACGTCCTGACTTTC. Translated, it gives CSAVTGGFSGANVLTF.

In its sample, this clonotype was seen a few times. The V gene is TRBV5-5, the J gene TRBJ1-2, with no clear D. The CDR3 contains 13 residues. V dropped 0 bases and J dropped 8 bases, with 11 bases sitting between them. Germline-derived CDR1 and CDR2 are SGHKS and YYEKEE (reference sequence). CDR3 loop: CASSLVTLGGYTF. For the CDR3, the DNA is TGTGCCAGCAGCTTGGTGACCCTCGGGGGCTACACCTTC.